The 27 T cell receptor beta chains below all came from one sample that was sequenced in a study of vaccination and CD4 T cells after COVID-19. The assay that was used to sequence DNA from cultured CD4+ T cells was the Oncomine TCR Beta short-read assay. A single record per CDR3 protein comes from TCRdb applying MiXCR to the PCR reads. The repertoire consists of about 13,000 distinct CDR3 sequences, with around 60% occurring once and the leading ten covering around a sixth. These receptors' targets are unknown. Regarding treatment: roughly 10-day PBMC culture with coronavirus spike peptide pools or control peptides (ViraFEST assay). The specimen was cultured CD4+ T cells from blood, collected after SARS-CoV-2 vaccination. These receptors were taken from a human donor with COVID-19.

This clonotype has just a few counts. V usage is TRBV12-3 or TRBV12-4 and J usage is TRBJ1-5; D is possibly TRBD1 (6 bases). Trimming removed 5 bases at V and 6 bases at J, with 17 bases between. The CDR3 totals 15 residues. The CDR3 loop is CASSERTATRQPQHF. The CDR3 DNA reads TGTGCCAGCAGTGAGAGGACAGCGACGCGTCAGCCCCAGCATTTT.

V gene TRBV6-1 combines with J gene TRBJ1-5; TRBD1 aligns across 7 bases. The V gene's germline CDR1 is MNHNS and CDR2 SASEGT. The junction had 7 bases not matched to a gene; V was cut back by 6 bases and J by 2 bases. The CDR3 runs 15 residues. CDR3 nucleotides: TGTGCCAGCAGAAAGACAGGGTACGGCAATCAGCCCCAGCATTTT. The encoded protein is CASRKTGYGNQPQHF.

This clonotype showed up just a few times. This sequence joins TRBV15 and TRBJ2-5, with 10 bases identical to TRBD2. The CDR3 runs to 16 residues. Trimming cost V 3 bases and J 5 bases; bases outside gene matches: 9. The germline V gene encodes CDR1 LNHNV and CDR2 YYDKDF (reference sequence). CDR3 residues: CATSSAPGTSDETQYF. CDR3 DNA sequence: TGTGCCACCAGCAGTGCTCCCGGGACTAGCGACGAGACCCAGTACTTC.

This chain joins TRBV20-1 and TRBJ2-7; unclear D gene. V lost 6 bases and J lost 2, with 17 bases in between. CDR1 is DFQATT, CDR2 SNEGSKA, per germline (reference sequence). The CDR3 is 14 residues long. In DNA, the CDR3 is TGCAGTGCCCCAAGGGCCAGAAACACCTACGAGCAGTACTTC. Translated: CSAPRARNTYEQYF.

The J gene is TRBJ2-3, the V gene TRBV27; weak D call: TRBD2 (6 bases). Trimming cost V 5 bases and J 6 bases, with 18 bases left between them. The CDR3 has 15 amino acids. Looked up from germline, CDR1 is MNHEY and CDR2 is SMNVEV (reference sequence). The CDR3 DNA is TGTGCCAGCAGTAAGCGGGCCCCGTTCATGGATACGCAGTATTTT. Translation: CASSKRAPFMDTQYF.

This chain connects TRBV2 to TRBJ2-5, with D perhaps matching TRBD2 (5 bases). The CDR3 is made up of 14 amino acids. Deletions cut 4 bases from V and 1 base from J, with 10 bases between. Germline V gene lookup returns CDR1 SNHLY and CDR2 FYNNEI. CDR3 sequence reads: CASSGALAQETQYF. DNA of the CDR3: TGTGCCAGCAGTGGGGCGCTAGCCCAAGAGACCCAGTACTTC. The complete variable domain, with remaining parts taken from reference TRBV2 and TRBJ2-5, reads EPEVTQTPSHQVTQMGQEVILRCVPISNHLYFYWYRQILGQKVEFLVSFYNNEISEKSEIFDDQFSVERPDGSNFTLKIRSTKLEDSAMYFCASSGALAQETQYFGPGTRLLVL.

The V and J genes are TRBV18 and TRBJ1-2; D gene uncertain. V was trimmed by 0 bases and J by 5 bases, leaving 10 bases between them. Per the germline V gene, CDR1 is KGHSH and CDR2 is LQKENI. This CDR3 has 14 amino acids. For the CDR3, the DNA is TGTGCCAGCTCACCACCGGACCGGGGATATGGCTACACCTTC. Translated, it gives CASSPPDRGYGYTF.

V usage is TRBV18 and J usage is TRBJ2-5; D possibly uses TRBD1 or TRBD2 (7 bases each). The V gene lost 2 bases and the J gene lost 4 bases, with 14 bases spanning the gap. The CDR3 covers 15 residues. Germline loops: CDR1 KGHSH, CDR2 LQKENI. CDR3 DNA: TGTGCCAGCTCACCAGAACAGGGGAGGGGAGAGACCCAGTACTTC. Its protein product is CASSPEQGRGETQYF. Full variable domain (outside the CDR3, taken from reference TRBV18 and TRBJ2-5): NAGVMQNPRHLVRRRGQEARLRCSPMKGHSHVYWYRQLPEEGLKFMVYLQKENIIDESGMPKERFSAEFPKEGPSILRIQQVVRGDSAAYFCASSPEQGRGETQYFGPGTRLLVL.

The chain carries TRBV15 and TRBJ2-7; 9 bases map to TRBD2. Looked up from germline, CDR1 is LNHNV and CDR2 is YYDKDF (reference sequence). The CDR3 is 16 amino acids. The trim removed 1 base at V and 6 bases at J, leaving 10 bases unmatched. Here the CDR3 DNA reads TGTGCCACCAGCAGAGCTCGGCTAGCGGGGTACGGCGAGCAGTACTTC. As protein: CATSRARLAGYGEQYF.

This clonotype occurred a few times. The chain joins TRBV18 to TRBJ1-2; TRBD1 might be the D (5 bases). V lost 6 bases, J lost 4 bases, and 15 bases lay in between. Germline V gene lookup returns CDR1 KGHSH and CDR2 LQKENI. The CDR3 extends over 14 amino acids. Here the CDR3 DNA reads TGTGCCAGCTCGTCAACCGGGGGTACCTATGGCTACACCTTC. This gives the protein CASSSTGGTYGYTF. Supplemented by reference TRBV18 and TRBJ1-2, the full variable domain reads NAGVMQNPRHLVRRRGQEARLRCSPMKGHSHVYWYRQLPEEGLKFMVYLQKENIIDESGMPKERFSAEFPKEGPSILRIQQVVRGDSAAYFCASSSTGGTYGYTFGSGTRLTVV.

The J gene is TRBJ2-2, the V gene TRBV20-1; 8 nucleotides match TRBD1. The V gene's germline CDR1 is DFQATT and CDR2 SNEGSKA (reference sequence). Unmatched junction bases numbered 3, after V lost 4 bases and J lost 2 bases. There are 14 residues in the CDR3. CDR3 DNA: TGCAGTGCTACAGGGGGCTCAAACACCGGGGAGCTGTTTTTT. Amino acids: CSATGGSNTGELFF.

V usage is TRBV14 and J usage is TRBJ2-2; perhaps D is TRBD1 or TRBD2 (5 bases each). The CDR3 runs 14 residues. Between the trimmed V and J ends, which lost 6 bases and 2 bases, there was a span of 10 bases. The germline CDR1 and CDR2 sequences are SGHDN and FVKESK. DNA for the CDR3: TGTGCCAGCAGTCGGGGCACCAACACCGGGGAGCTGTTTTTT. It encodes CASSRGTNTGELFF.

V gene TRBV6-1 combines with J gene TRBJ1-6, with a possible D match to TRBD1 (5 bases). The CDR3 contains 14 residues. Germline values: CDR1 MNHNS, CDR2 SASEGT. V was clipped by 5 bases and J by 10 bases, with 15 bases between them. The CDR3 reads CASSPRGGGSPLHF. The DNA for the CDR3 is TGTGCCAGCAGTCCGCGGGGTGGGGGGTCACCCCTCCACTTT.

This chain connects TRBV18 to TRBJ1-5; D is unresolved. The CDR3 loop spans 13 amino acids. Between the trimmed V and J ends, which lost 3 bases and 7 bases, there was a span of 10 bases. The V gene's germline CDR1 is KGHSH and CDR2 LQKENI. CDR3 DNA: TGTGCCAGCTCACCCCTTAACTGGCAGCCCCAGCATTTT. Residues: CASSPLNWQPQHF.

The rearrangement uses TRBV7-2 and TRBJ2-5; 11 nucleotides align to TRBD2. Germline V gene sequence: CDR1 SGHTA, CDR2 FQGNSA. Trimming at V came to 3 bases and at J to 3 bases, leaving 6 bases not matched to a gene. The CDR3 runs 16 residues. The DNA for the CDR3 is TGTGCCAGCAGCTTCTCGTCGACTAGCGGGAAAGAGACCCAGTACTTC. As protein: CASSFSSTSGKETQYF.

The chain employs TRBV27 and TRBJ1-1, with 7 bases lining up with TRBD1. The V gene end was trimmed by 2 bases and the J gene end by 1 base; junction bases not matched to a gene: 7. The CDR3 runs 16 residues. Per the germline V gene, CDR1 is MNHEY and CDR2 is SMNVEV (reference sequence). The CDR3 spells CASSLRTGGKNTEAFF. The DNA for the CDR3 is TGTGCCAGCAGTTTAAGGACAGGCGGCAAGAACACTGAAGCTTTCTTT.

The CDR3 reads CASSLDGGQPQHF. In nucleotides, the CDR3 is TGTGCCAGCAGCTTAGATGGGGGTCAGCCCCAGCATTTT. The chain couples TRBV7-2 to TRBJ1-5; D might be TRBD1 (5 bases). The CDR3 sequence is 13 residues long. CDR1 and CDR2 from the germline V gene are SGHTA and FQGNSA. V was clipped by 1 base and J by 6 bases, with 7 bases between them.

The chain has TRBV7-9 and TRBJ2-1; D tentatively reads TRBD1 or TRBD2 (6 bases each). Germline V gives CDR1 SEHNR, CDR2 FQNEAQ (reference sequence). With 1 base removed from V and 5 bases from J, the gap between germline ends came to 9 bases. CDR3 length: 14 amino acids. CDR3 region: CASSLVRGHNEQFF. The DNA of the CDR3 is TGTGCCAGCAGCTTAGTACGGGGGCACAATGAGCAGTTCTTC.

The chain has TRBV20-1 and TRBJ1-2, with TRBD1 as a possible D gene (6 bases). V lost 3 bases and J lost 3, with 14 bases in between. This CDR3 contains 14 residues. Germline CDR1 is DFQATT and CDR2 is SNEGSKA (reference sequence). The chain's CDR3 is CSASGGGAYYGYTF. CDR3 nucleotide sequence: TGCAGTGCTAGTGGGGGGGGGGCCTACTATGGCTACACCTTC.

The V and J genes are TRBV12-3 or TRBV12-4 and TRBJ2-5, with 8 positions matching TRBD2. CDR3 length: 13 residues. The V and J ends lost 5 bases and 4 bases, in that order; junction bases with no gene match: 3. CDR3 DNA sequence: TGTGCCAGCAGTGGACTAGCAGGAGAGACCCAGTACTTC. It translates to CASSGLAGETQYF.

This clonotype was recorded only once. The V call is TRBV7-6, the J call TRBJ2-7; no firm D call. Germline V gives CDR1 SGHVS, CDR2 FNYEAQ. This CDR3 is built from 13 residues. The ends were cut back, 2 bases at V and 3 bases at J, with 8 bases in the middle. For the CDR3, the DNA is TGTGCCAGCAGCTTAAGTTGGGTCTACGAGCAGTACTTC. Residues: CASSLSWVYEQYF.

The gene calls are TRBV9 and TRBJ2-3; tentatively, D is TRBD1 (6 bases). Between the trimmed V and J ends, which lost 0 bases and 3 bases, there was a span of 8 bases. The CDR3 extends over 14 amino acids. CDR1 and CDR2 from the germline V gene are SGDLS and YYNGEE. CDR3 protein: CASSVEGGTDTQYF. CDR3 nucleotide sequence: TGTGCCAGCAGCGTAGAAGGGGGAACAGATACGCAGTATTTT.

This clonotype occurred once. The chain has TRBV6-5 and TRBJ2-2, with D unresolved. The germline V gene encodes CDR1 MNHEY and CDR2 SVGAGI. The germline V and J ends were trimmed by 1 base and 5 bases, with 5 bases remaining between them. This CDR3 comprises 13 residues. CDR3 DNA sequence: TGTGCCAGCAGTTACTATCAGACCGGGGAGCTGTTTTTT. As protein: CASSYYQTGELFF.

This rearrangement joins TRBV7-2 to TRBJ2-5; tentatively, D is TRBD1 (5 bases). Per germline, CDR1 SGHTA and CDR2 FQGNSA. The CDR3 consists of 15 residues. Trimming stripped 2 bases from V and 5 bases from J, with 15 bases between. CDR3 sequence (DNA): TGTGCCAGCAGCTTACCCCCCGCAGGGCAGGAGACCCAGTACTTC. Its protein is CASSLPPAGQETQYF. Together with reference TRBV7-2 and TRBJ2-5, the CDR3 gives the full variable domain: GAGVSQSPSNKVTEKGKDVELRCDPISGHTALYWYRQSLGQGLEFLIYFQGNSAPDKSGLPSDRFSAERTGGSVSTLTIQRTQQEDSAVYLCASSLPPAGQETQYFGPGTRLLVL.

The rearrangement links TRBV6-5 to TRBJ2-7; the match to TRBD2 covers 13 bases. The ends lost 4 bases at V and 3 bases at J; junction bases unmatched: 9. Germline CDR1 is MNHEY and CDR2 is SVGAGI. The length of the CDR3 is 17 residues. CDR3: CASSSPGLAGRVYEQYF. In DNA, the CDR3 is TGTGCCAGCAGTTCCCCGGGACTAGCGGGGAGGGTCTACGAGCAGTACTTC.

The chain joins TRBV20-1 to TRBJ1-2; the D is unclear. CDR3 length: 13 amino acids. Germline CDR1 reads DFQATT; CDR2 reads SNEGSKA (reference sequence). V shed 1 base and J shed 6 bases, with 12 bases lying between them. CDR3 in DNA: TGCAGTGCTAGAGGCAGCCTTAGGCATGGCTACACCTTC. It codes for CSARGSLRHGYTF.

This chain joins TRBV6-2 or TRBV6-3 and TRBJ2-7; D may match TRBD1 or TRBD2 (5 bases each). In germline, CDR1 is MNHEY, CDR2 SVGEGT. This CDR3 spans 14 amino acids. V shed 6 bases and J shed 3 bases, with 15 bases lying between them. The CDR3 region is CASSPYRGHYEQYF. Written as DNA, the CDR3 is TGTGCCAGCAGCCCGTATCGGGGCCACTACGAGCAGTACTTC.